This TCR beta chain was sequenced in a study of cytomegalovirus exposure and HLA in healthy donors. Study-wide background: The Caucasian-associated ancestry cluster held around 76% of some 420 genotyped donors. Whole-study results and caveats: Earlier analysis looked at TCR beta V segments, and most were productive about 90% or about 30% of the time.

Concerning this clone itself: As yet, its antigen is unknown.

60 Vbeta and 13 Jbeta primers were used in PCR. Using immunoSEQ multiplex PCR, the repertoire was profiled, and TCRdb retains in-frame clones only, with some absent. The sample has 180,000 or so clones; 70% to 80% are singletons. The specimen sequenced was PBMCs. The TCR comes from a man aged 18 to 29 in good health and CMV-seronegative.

This chain's CDR3 is CASSLGTGNTEAFF. The CDR3 nucleotides read TGTGCCAGCAGCTTAGGGACAGGGAACACTGAAGCTTTCTTT. The J gene is TRBJ1-1, the V gene TRBV7-9; TRBD1 agrees at 7 bases. Germline V gives CDR1 SEHNR, CDR2 FQNEAQ (reference sequence). Losses at the gene ends were 1 base for V and 1 base for J; bases not matched to a gene: 0. CDR3 size: 14 residues.